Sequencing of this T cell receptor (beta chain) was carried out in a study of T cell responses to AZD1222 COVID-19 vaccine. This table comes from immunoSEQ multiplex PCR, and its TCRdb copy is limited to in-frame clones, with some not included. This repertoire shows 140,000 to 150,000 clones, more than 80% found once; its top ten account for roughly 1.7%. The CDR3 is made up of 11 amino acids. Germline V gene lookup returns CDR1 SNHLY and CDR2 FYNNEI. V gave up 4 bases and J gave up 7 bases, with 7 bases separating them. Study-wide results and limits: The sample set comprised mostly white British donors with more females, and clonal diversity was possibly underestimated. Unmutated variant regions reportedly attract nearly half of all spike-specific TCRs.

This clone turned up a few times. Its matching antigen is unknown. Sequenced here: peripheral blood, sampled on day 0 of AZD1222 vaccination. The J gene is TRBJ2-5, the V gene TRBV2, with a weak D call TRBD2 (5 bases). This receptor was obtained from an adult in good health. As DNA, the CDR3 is TGTGCCAGCAGTGCACTAGGGACCCAGTACTTC. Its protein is CASSALGTQYF.